This T cell receptor beta chain was found in a study of cytomegalovirus exposure and HLA in healthy donors. The PCR contained 60 Vbeta and 13 Jbeta primers. Libraries were prepared by immunoSEQ multiplex PCR; TCRdb keeps only in-frame clonotypes and omits some of them. The repertoire holds approximately 84,000 clones, approximately 82% seen once, with 2% to 2.5% in the top ten. Study-wide results and caveats: At a 0.05 false discovery rate, a later analysis found approximately 15,000 TCR beta sequences to be associated with HLA alleles. Per a prior analysis, the majority of TCR beta V segments were productive roughly 87% or roughly 30% of the time. Altogether, some 170 TCR beta chains were recorded as cytomegalovirus-associated.

Of note for this clone: Its antigen remains unknown.

This receptor was taken from a man aged 40-49 years in good health and CMV-seronegative. The sequencing sample was made of PBMCs.

The CDR3 protein is CASSRFLATDTQYF. Here the CDR3 DNA reads TGTGCCAGCAGCCGTTTTTTAGCGACAGATACGCAGTATTTT. V usage is TRBV9 and J usage is TRBJ2-3; D is perhaps TRBD2 (5 bases). This CDR3 is 14 amino acids long. Trimming took 4 bases from V and 3 from J, leaving 12 bases between them. Germline V gene data show CDR1 as SGDLS and CDR2 as YYNGEE. Full variable domain (outside the CDR3, taken from reference TRBV9 and TRBJ2-3): DSGVTQTPKHLITATGQRVTLRCSPRSGDLSVYWYQQSLDQGLQFLIQYYNGEERAKGNILERFSAQQFPDLHSELNLSSLELGDSALYFCASSRFLATDTQYFGPGTRLTVL.